Following are 13 T cell receptor beta chains from one sample sequenced in a study of blood T cell repertoires in COVID-19. Sequencing was performed with immunoSEQ multiplex PCR; in TCRdb, only in-frame clones are kept and a portion is missing. The repertoire consists of roughly 330,000 clones, with 70% to 90% occurring once and the leading ten covering about 6.8%. The sequenced sample consisted of peripheral blood. The receptors derive from a man younger than 30 who had recovered from COVID-19.

J is TRBJ2-1 and V is TRBV5-4, with 12 bases fitting TRBD2. The CDR3 loop spans 20 amino acids. Germline V lookup: CDR1 SGHNT, CDR2 YYREEE (reference sequence). V lost 0 bases and J lost 0; bases outside the gene matches: 10. CDR3: CASSLGPGLAGLSSYNEQFF. CDR3 in DNA: TGTGCCAGCAGCTTGGGGCCGGGACTAGCGGGTCTAAGCTCCTACAATGAGCAGTTCTTC.

V is TRBV11-1 and J is TRBJ2-3, with D uncertain. CDR3 size: 16 residues. V dropped 0 bases and J dropped 4 bases, with 14 bases sitting between them. Germline CDR1 SGHAT, CDR2 FQDESV (reference sequence). CDR3 loop: CASSLAIALRPDTQYF. CDR3 coding DNA: TGTGCCAGCAGCTTAGCGATAGCACTCCGCCCAGATACGCAGTATTTT.

This chain connects TRBV20-1 to TRBJ1-1; tentative D call: TRBD1 (5 bases). V was cut by 3 bases and J by 4 bases, with 12 bases left in between. The CDR3 contains 13 residues. The germline V gene encodes CDR1 DFQATT and CDR2 SNEGSKA (reference sequence). CDR3 bases: TGCAGTGCTAGTCCAGGGCGGACCACTGAAGCTTTCTTT. Its translation is CSASPGRTTEAFF.

This clone was seen just once. The chain combines TRBV6-5 with TRBJ2-5, with 9 positions matching TRBD1. Losses at the gene ends were 5 bases for V and 7 bases for J; bases not matched to a gene: 5. The CDR3 totals 13 residues. From germline, CDR1 is MNHEY and CDR2 SVGAGI. The CDR3 region has the DNA TGTGCCAGCAGTCGGGACAGGGAGGGGACCCAGTACTTC. It is translated as CASSRDREGTQYF.

This chain links TRBV19 with TRBJ1-2, with TRBD1 identical over 7 bases. V dropped 4 bases and J dropped 6; count of bases not matched to a gene: 11. This CDR3 has 15 amino acids. Germline-derived CDR1 and CDR2 are LNHDA and SQIVND (reference sequence). CDR3 coding DNA: TGTGCCAGTAGTAGGCGGGACAGCCGCCCTAATGGCTACACCTTC. Its translation is CASSRRDSRPNGYTF.

This chain connects TRBV19 to TRBJ2-5; 7 bases map to TRBD1. Per germline, CDR1 LNHDA and CDR2 SQIVND (reference sequence). The length of the CDR3 is 14 residues. V was clipped by 4 bases and J by 1 base; unmatched bases: 3. The CDR3 sequence is CASSSGQAQETQYF. CDR3 nucleotide sequence: TGTGCCAGTAGTAGTGGACAGGCCCAAGAGACCCAGTACTTC.

This clone has a single count. V gene TRBV10-1 combines with J gene TRBJ2-1, with D perhaps matching TRBD2 (7 bases). The CDR3 is made up of 14 amino acids. The germline V gene has CDR1 WNHNN and CDR2 SYGVQD (reference sequence). V lost 0 bases, J lost 6 bases, and 9 bases lay in between. This CDR3 is CASSESGGLNEQFF. In DNA, the CDR3 is TGCGCCAGCAGTGAGTCCGGGGGGCTCAATGAGCAGTTCTTC.

CDR3 nucleotides: TGCGCCAGCAGCCCCGAGACTAGCGGGAGGGGAGGGCAAGAGACCCAGTACTTC. It encodes CASSPETSGRGGQETQYF. This rearrangement joins TRBV5-1 to TRBJ2-5; TRBD2 matches at 14 bases. This CDR3 is 18 amino acids long. V was clipped by 4 bases and J by 2 bases; unmatched bases: 10. From germline, CDR1 is SGHRS and CDR2 YFSETQ.

The V and J genes are TRBV6-5 and TRBJ1-1, with TRBD1 matching 9 bases. CDR3 length: 14 amino acids. Germline V gene sequence: CDR1 MNHEY, CDR2 SVGAGI. After removal of 7 bases from V and 4 bases from J, the junction contained 7 bases not matched to a gene. CDR3 region: CASTMTGGFTEAFF. CDR3 nucleotide sequence: TGTGCCAGCACCATGACAGGGGGGTTCACTGAAGCTTTCTTT.

The CDR3 spells CASSLANGYTGELFF. The CDR3 DNA sequence: TGCGCCAGCAGCTTGGCCAACGGGTACACCGGGGAGCTGTTTTTT. The V and J genes are TRBV5-1 and TRBJ2-2; D is uncertain. Trimming removed 0 bases at V and 3 bases at J, with 9 bases between. This CDR3 is 15 amino acids long. The V gene's germline CDR1 is SGHRS and CDR2 YFSETQ.

The V and J genes are TRBV5-1 and TRBJ2-7; D may be TRBD1 (5 bases). The length of the CDR3 is 15 residues. Germline-derived CDR1 and CDR2 are SGHRS and YFSETQ. V gave up 3 bases and J gave up 3 bases, with 16 bases separating them. CDR3 nucleotide sequence: TGCGCCAGCAGCTACCCCCTGACAGAAGACTACGAGCAGTACTTC. It specifies CASSYPLTEDYEQYF. The full variable domain, rest sourced from reference TRBV5-1 and TRBJ2-7, is KAGVTQTPRYLIKTRGQQVTLSCSPISGHRSVSWYQQTPGQGLQFLFEYFSETQRNKGNFPGRFSGRQFSNSRSEMNVSTLELGDSALYLCASSYPLTEDYEQYFGPGTRLTVT.

The chain is built from TRBV10-1 and TRBJ2-4, with TRBD2 as a possible D gene (5 bases). The CDR3 length is 16 residues. V was cut by 8 bases and J by 0 bases, with 17 bases left in between. The germline V gene has CDR1 WNHNN and CDR2 SYGVQD (reference sequence). CDR3 bases: TGCGCCAGCCGAGGTTCGGCGGACTTAGCCAAAAACATTCAGTACTTC. Translating it yields CASRGSADLAKNIQYF.

J is TRBJ1-1 and V is TRBV6-5; the D gene is possibly TRBD1 (5 bases). Germline CDR1 MNHEY, CDR2 SVGAGI. Trimming stripped 0 bases from V and 0 bases from J, with 8 bases between. CDR3 size: 15 residues. The CDR3 loop is CASSYSGGLNTEAFF. The CDR3, as DNA: TGTGCCAGCAGTTACTCGGGGGGACTGAACACTGAAGCTTTCTTT.